These 6 T cell receptor beta chains came from one sample sequenced in a study of cytomegalovirus exposure and HLA in healthy donors. PCR used 60 Vbeta primers and 13 Jbeta primers. Method: immunoSEQ multiplex PCR; TCRdb's copy keeps in-frame clones and lacks some. The sample shows approximately 37,000 clones, and approximately 6.3% sits with its ten largest clones. Sample: PBMCs. All receptors come from a human donor in good health.

The V call is TRBV19, the J call TRBJ1-2; D may be TRBD1 (5 bases). The ends were cut back, 0 bases at V and 4 bases at J, with 18 bases in the middle. The CDR3 has 17 residues. Germline V CDR1 and CDR2: LNHDA, SQIVND (reference sequence). The CDR3 nucleotides read TGTGCCAGTAGTATAGATCTATCGCGGGGCGCGGTCTATGGCTACACCTTC. Encoded protein: CASSIDLSRGAVYGYTF.

This rearrangement joins TRBV30 to TRBJ2-5; the D gene is possibly TRBD1 (5 bases). Trimming pared 3 bases from V and 7 bases from J, leaving 12 bases between. Germline V lookup: CDR1 GTSNPN, CDR2 SVGIG (reference sequence). The CDR3 length is 12 residues. CDR3 protein: CAWRYTGPTQYF. CDR3 DNA: TGTGCCTGGAGGTATACAGGACCGACCCAGTACTTC.

V gene TRBV27 combines with J gene TRBJ2-7; weak D call: TRBD1 (5 bases). V lost 8 bases, J lost 0 bases, and 14 bases lay in between. Per germline, CDR1 MNHEY and CDR2 SMNVEV (reference sequence). The CDR3 totals 14 residues. The CDR3 coding sequence is TGTGCCAGCGGGGAAAGAGACAGCTCCTACGAGCAGTACTTC. Protein sequence: CASGERDSSYEQYF.

The chain links TRBV30 to TRBJ2-2; TRBD1 might be the D (6 bases). This CDR3 spans 13 amino acids. CDR1 is GTSNPN and CDR2 is SVGIG in the germline V gene (reference sequence). V was shortened by 2 bases and J by 5 bases, with 9 bases between the two germline ends. Here the CDR3 reads CAWSPRGTGELFF. The CDR3 DNA reads as TGTGCCTGGAGTCCCAGGGGAACCGGGGAGCTGTTTTTT.

V usage is TRBV27 and J usage is TRBJ2-7, with 9 bases aligning to TRBD1. The CDR3 loop spans 15 amino acids. Trimming cost V 4 bases and J 3 bases; bases outside gene matches: 7. Germline V gene sequence: CDR1 MNHEY, CDR2 SMNVEV (reference sequence). The CDR3 loop reads CASSSGQGDNYEQYF. The CDR3 nucleotides are TGTGCCAGCAGTTCGGGACAGGGAGACAACTACGAGCAGTACTTC.

Turning to this clone: In the same sample, other DNA sequences code for this CDR3. V and J are TRBV4-2 and TRBJ1-4; perhaps TRBD1 as D (5 bases). This CDR3 contains 14 residues. Trimming stripped 1 base from V and 5 bases from J, with 8 bases between. Germline V CDR1 and CDR2: LGHNA, YNFKEQ. The CDR3 bases are TGTGCCAGCAGCCAAGGCCAGGGAAATGAAAAACTGTTTTTT. This gives the protein CASSQGQGNEKLFF.